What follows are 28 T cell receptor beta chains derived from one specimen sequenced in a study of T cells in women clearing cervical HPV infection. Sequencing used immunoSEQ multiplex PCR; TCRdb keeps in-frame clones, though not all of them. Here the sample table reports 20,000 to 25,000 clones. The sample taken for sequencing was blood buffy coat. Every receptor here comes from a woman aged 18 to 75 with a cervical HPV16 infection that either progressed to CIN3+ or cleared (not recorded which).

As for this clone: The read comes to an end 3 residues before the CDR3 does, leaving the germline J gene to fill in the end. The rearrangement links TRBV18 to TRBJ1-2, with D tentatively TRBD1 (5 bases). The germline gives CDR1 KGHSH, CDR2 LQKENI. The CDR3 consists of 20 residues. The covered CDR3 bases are TGTGCCAGCTCACCGCGTCCGGGACTAGCGGGAGAGGGGAGCACAGATACC. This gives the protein CASSPRPGLAGEGSTDT. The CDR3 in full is CASSPRPGLAGEGSTDTYTF.

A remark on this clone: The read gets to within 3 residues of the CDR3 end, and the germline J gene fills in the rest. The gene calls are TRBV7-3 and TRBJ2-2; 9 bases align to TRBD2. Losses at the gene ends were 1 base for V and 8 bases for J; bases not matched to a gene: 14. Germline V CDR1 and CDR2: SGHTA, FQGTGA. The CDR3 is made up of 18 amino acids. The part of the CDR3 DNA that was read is TGTGCCAGCAGCTTAATTAGCCTAGCGGGACTCGAAAGGGGGGAG. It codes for CASSLISLAGLERGE. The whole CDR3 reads CASSLISLAGLERGELFF.

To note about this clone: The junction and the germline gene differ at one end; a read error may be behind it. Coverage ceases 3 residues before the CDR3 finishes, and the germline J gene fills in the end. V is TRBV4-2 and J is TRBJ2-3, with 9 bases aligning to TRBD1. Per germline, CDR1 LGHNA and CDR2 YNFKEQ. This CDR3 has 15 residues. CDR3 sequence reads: CASSQGGQGMGTQYF. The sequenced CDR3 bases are TGCGCCAGCAGCCAAGGAGGACAGGGGATGGGTACG.

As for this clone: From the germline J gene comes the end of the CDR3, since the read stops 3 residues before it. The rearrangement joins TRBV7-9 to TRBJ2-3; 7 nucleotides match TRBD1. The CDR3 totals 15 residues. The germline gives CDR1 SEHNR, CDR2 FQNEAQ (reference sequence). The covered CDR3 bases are TGTGCCAGCAGCCCCCGGGACAGATTACAAGAGACG. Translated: CASSPRDRLQET. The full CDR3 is CASSPRDRLQETQYF. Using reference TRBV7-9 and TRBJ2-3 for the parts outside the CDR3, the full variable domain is DTGVSQNPRHKITKRGQNVTFRCDPISEHNRLYWYRQTLGQGPEFLTYFQNEAQLEKSRLLSDRFSAERPKGSFSTLEIQRTEQGDSAMYLCASSPRDRLQETQYFGPGTRLTVL.

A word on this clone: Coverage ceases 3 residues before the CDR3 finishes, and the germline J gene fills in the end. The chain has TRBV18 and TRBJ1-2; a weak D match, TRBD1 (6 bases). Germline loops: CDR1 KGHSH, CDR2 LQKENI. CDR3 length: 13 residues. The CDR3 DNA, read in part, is TGTGCCAGCTCCCCCACAGGGTTGAATGAC. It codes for CASSPTGLND. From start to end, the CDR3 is CASSPTGLNDYTF.

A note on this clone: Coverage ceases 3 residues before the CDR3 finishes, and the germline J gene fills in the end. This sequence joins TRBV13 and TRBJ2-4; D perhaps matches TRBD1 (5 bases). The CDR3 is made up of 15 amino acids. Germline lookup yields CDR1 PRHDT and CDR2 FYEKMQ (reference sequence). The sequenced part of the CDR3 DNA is TGTGCCAGCAGCGGAAAACAGGCGACCCAAGAGACT. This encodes CASSGKQATQET. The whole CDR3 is CASSGKQATQETQYF.

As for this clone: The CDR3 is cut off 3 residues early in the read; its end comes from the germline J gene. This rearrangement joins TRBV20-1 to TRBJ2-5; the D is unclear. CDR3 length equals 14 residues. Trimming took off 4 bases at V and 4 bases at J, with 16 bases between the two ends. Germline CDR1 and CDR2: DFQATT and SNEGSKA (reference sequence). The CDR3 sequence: CSATSSTSGETQYF. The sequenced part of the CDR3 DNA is TGCAGTGCTACTTCGAGCACGAGTGGAGAGACC.

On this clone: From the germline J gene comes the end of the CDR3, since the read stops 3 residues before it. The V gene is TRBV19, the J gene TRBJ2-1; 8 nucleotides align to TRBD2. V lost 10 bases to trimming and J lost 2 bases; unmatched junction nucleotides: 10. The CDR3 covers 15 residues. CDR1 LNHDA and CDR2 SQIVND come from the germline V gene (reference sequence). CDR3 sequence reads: CANRREGGAYNEQFF. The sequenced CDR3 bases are TGTGCCAATAGACGGGAGGGGGGGGCCTACAATGAG.

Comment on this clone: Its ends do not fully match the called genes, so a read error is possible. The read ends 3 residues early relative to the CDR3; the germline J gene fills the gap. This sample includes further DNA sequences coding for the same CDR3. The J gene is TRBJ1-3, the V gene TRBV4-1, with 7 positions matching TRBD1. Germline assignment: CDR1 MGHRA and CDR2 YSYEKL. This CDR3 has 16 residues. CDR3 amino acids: CASSRGQARRGNTIYF. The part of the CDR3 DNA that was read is TGCGCCAGCAGCCGTGGACAGGCCCGAAGAGGAAACACG.

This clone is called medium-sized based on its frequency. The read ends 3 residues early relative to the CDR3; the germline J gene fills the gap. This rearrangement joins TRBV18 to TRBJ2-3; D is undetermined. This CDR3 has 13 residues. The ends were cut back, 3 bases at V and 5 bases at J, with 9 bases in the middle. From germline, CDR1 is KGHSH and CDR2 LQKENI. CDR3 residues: CASSPPALDTQYF. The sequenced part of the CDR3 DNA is TGTGCCAGCTCACCCCCCGCGTTAGATACG.

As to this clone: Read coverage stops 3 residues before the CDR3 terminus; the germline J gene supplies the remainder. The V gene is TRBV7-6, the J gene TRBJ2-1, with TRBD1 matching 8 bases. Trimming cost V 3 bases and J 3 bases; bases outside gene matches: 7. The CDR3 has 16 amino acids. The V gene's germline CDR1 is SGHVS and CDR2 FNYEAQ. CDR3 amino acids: CASSFGGTGVYNEQFF. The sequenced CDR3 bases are TGTGCCAGCAGCTTTGGGGGGACAGGAGTCTACAATGAG.

The CDR3: CASSLSSPSSYNEQFF. The CDR3 DNA, read in part, is TGTGCCAGCAGCTTATCAAGCCCTAGCTCCTACAATGAG. V gene TRBV7-3 combines with J gene TRBJ2-1; D call uncertain. The read falls 3 residues short of the CDR3 end, and the missing part is taken from the germline J gene. Trimming shortened V by 2 bases and J by 0 bases, and 11 bases separated the two germline ends. CDR3 size: 16 residues. Germline CDR1 reads SGHTA; CDR2 reads FQGTGA.

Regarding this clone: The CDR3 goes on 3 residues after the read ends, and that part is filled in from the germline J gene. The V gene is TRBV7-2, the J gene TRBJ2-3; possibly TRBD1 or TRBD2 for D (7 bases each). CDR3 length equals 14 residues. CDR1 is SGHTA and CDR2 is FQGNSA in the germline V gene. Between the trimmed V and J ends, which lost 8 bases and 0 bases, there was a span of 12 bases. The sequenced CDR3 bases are TGTGCCAGCCGACAGGGAGGGAGCACAGATACG. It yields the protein CASRQGGSTDT. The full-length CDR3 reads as CASRQGGSTDTQYF.

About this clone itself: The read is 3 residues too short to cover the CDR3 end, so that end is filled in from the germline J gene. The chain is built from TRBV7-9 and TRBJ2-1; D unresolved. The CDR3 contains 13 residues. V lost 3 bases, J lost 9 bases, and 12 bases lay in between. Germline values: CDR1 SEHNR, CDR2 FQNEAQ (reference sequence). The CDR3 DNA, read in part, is TGTGCCAGCAGCTTTGGAGCGAGTGGTGAG. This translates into CASSFGASGE. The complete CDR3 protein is CASSFGASGEQFF.

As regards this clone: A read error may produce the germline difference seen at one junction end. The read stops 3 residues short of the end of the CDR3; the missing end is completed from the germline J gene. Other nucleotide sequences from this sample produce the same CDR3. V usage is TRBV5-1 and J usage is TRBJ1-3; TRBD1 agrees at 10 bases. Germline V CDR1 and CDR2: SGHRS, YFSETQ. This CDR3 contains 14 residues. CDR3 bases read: TGCGCCAGCAGCTTGGCCGGACAGGGGGACACA. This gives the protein CASSLAGQGDT. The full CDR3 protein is CASSLAGQGDTIYF.

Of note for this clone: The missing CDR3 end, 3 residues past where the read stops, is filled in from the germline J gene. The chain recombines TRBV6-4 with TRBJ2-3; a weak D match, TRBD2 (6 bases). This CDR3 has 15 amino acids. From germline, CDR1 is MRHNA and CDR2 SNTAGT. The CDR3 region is CASLSGAAGLETQYF. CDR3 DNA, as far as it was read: TGTGCCAGCCTATCGGGAGCAGCGGGTTTAGAGACG.

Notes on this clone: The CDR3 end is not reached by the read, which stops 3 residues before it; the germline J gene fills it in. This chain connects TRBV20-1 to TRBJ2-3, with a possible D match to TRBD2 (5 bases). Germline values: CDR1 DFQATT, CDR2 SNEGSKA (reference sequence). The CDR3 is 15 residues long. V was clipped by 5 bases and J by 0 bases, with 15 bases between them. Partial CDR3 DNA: TGCAGTGCTCTCCGAGCGGAAACTAGCACAGATACG. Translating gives CSALRAETSTDT. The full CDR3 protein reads CSALRAETSTDTQYF.

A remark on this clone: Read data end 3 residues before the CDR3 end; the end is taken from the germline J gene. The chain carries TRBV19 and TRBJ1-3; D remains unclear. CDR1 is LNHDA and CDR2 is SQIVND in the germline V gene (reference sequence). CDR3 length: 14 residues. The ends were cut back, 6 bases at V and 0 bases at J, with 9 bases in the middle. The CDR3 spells CASRQLNSGNTIYF. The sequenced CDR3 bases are TGTGCCAGTAGACAGCTTAACTCTGGAAACACC.

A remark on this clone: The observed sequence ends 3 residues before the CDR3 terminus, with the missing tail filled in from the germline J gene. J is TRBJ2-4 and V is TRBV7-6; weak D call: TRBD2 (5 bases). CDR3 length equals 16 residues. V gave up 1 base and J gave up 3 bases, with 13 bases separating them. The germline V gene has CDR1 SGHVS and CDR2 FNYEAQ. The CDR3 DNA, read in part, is TGTGCCAGCAGCTTAGGCCGGCGGGCGGTCAAAAACATT. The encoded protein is CASSLGRRAVKNI. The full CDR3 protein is CASSLGRRAVKNIQYF.

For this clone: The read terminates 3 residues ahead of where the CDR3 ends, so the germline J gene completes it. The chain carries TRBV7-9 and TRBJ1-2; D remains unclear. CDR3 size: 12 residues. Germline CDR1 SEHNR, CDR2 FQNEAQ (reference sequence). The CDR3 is CASSLVSYDYTF. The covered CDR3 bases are TGTGCCAGCAGCTTAGTCTCCTACGAC.

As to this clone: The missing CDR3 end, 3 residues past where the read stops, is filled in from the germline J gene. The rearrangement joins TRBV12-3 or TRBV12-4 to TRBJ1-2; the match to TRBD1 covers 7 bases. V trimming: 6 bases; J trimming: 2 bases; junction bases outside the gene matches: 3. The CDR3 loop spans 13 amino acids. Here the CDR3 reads CASSQGQNYGYTF. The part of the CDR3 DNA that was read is TGTGCCAGCAGCCAGGGACAGAACTATGGC.

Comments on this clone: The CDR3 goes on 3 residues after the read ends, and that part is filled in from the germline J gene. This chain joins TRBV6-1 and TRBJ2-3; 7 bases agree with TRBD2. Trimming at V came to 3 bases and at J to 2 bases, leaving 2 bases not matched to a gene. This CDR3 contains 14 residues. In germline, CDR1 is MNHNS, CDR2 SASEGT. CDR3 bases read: TGTGCCAGCAGTGAGGGGGGGAACACAGATACG. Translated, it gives CASSEGGNTDT. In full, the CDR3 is CASSEGGNTDTQYF.

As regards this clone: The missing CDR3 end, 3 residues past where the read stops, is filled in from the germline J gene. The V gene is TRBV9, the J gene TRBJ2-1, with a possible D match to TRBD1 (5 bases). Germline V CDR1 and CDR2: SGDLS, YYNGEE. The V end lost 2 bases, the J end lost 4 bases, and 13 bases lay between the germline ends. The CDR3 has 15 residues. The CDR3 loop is CASSVIDRPYNEQFF. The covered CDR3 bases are TGTGCCAGCAGCGTCATCGACAGACCTTACAATGAG. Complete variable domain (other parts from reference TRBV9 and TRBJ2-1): DSGVTQTPKHLITATGQRVTLRCSPRSGDLSVYWYQQSLDQGLQFLIQYYNGEERAKGNILERFSAQQFPDLHSELNLSSLELGDSALYFCASSVIDRPYNEQFFGPGTRLTVL.

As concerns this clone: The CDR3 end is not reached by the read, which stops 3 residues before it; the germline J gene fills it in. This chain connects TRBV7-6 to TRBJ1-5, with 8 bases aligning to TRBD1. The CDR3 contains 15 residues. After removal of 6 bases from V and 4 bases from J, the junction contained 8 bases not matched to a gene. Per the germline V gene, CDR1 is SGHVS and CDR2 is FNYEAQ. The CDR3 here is CASSPRQGTNQPQHF. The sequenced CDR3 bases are TGTGCCAGCAGTCCAAGACAGGGGACGAATCAGCCC.

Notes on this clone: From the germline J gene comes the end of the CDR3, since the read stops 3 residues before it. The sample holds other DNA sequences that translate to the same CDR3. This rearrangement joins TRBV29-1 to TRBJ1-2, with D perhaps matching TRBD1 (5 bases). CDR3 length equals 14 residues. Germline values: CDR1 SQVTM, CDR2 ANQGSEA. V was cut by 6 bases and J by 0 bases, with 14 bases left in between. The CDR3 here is CSVPLQDANYGYTF. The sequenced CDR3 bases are TGCAGCGTCCCCTTACAGGACGCTAACTATGGC.

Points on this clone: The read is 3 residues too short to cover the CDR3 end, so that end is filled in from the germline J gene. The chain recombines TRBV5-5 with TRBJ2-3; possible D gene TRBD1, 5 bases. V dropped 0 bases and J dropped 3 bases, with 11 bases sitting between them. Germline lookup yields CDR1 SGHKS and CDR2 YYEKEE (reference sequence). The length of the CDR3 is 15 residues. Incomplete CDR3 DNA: TGTGCCAGCAGCTTGGAAGGGGTTATAACAGATACG. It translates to CASSLEGVITDT. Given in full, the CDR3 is CASSLEGVITDTQYF.

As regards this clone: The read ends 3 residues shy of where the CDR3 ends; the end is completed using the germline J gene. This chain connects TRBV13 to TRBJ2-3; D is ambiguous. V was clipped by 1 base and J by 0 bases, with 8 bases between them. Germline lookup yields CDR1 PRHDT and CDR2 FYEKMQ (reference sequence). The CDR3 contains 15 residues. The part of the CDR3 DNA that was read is TGTGCCAGCAGCTTAGTGACTTCTAGCACAGATACG. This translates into CASSLVTSSTDT. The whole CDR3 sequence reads CASSLVTSSTDTQYF. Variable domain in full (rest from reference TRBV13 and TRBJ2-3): AAGVIQSPRHLIKEKRETATLKCYPIPRHDTVYWYQQGPGQDPQFLISFYEKMQSDKGSIPDRFSAQQFSDYHSELNMSSLELGDSALYFCASSLVTSSTDTQYFGPGTRLTVL.

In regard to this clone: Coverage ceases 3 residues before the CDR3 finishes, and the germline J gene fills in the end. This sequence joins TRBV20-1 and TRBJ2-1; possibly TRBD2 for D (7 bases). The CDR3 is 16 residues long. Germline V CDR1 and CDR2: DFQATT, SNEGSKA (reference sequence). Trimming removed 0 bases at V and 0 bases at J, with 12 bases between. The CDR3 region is CSARDGGPSSYNEQFF. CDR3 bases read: TGCAGTGCTAGAGACGGGGGGCCGAGCTCCTACAATGAG.